This passage covers 26 T cell receptor beta chains from one sample sequenced in a study of T-cell memory formation after mild COVID-19. TCRdb fed the 5' RACE reads into MiXCR, producing one record per CDR3 protein. The data contain around 180,000 distinct CDR3 sequences, 16% of them singletons. The sequenced sample was PBMCs or a T cell subset sorted from them (not recorded which). These TCRs come from an adult woman who had mild COVID-19 (a few samples of this study predate the infection). Cell type and time point are not known.

The genes are TRBV6-1 and TRBJ2-1, with a possible D match to TRBD2 (6 bases). The germline V gene has CDR1 MNHNS and CDR2 SASEGT. The CDR3 extends over 16 amino acids. V was trimmed by 4 bases and J by 4 bases, leaving 17 bases between them. Written as DNA, the CDR3 is TGTGCCAGCAGTGTACCCGTGGGGGGTTCGTACAATGAGCAGTTCTTC. Residues: CASSVPVGGSYNEQFF.

The rearrangement links TRBV27 to TRBJ2-7, with unresolved D. The CDR3 extends over 13 amino acids. Germline values: CDR1 MNHEY, CDR2 SMNVEV (reference sequence). V lost 5 bases and J 1 base, leaving 9 bases between the germline ends. The CDR3 region is CASSDPASYEQYF. CDR3 nucleotides: TGTGCCAGCAGTGACCCTGCATCCTACGAGCAGTACTTC.

The rearrangement joins TRBV5-1 to TRBJ2-1; D remains unclear. The V gene's germline CDR1 is SGHRS and CDR2 YFSETQ. The CDR3 runs 14 residues. V lost 5 bases and J 2 bases, leaving 11 bases between the germline ends. This chain's CDR3 is CASSPAGAYNEQFF. In DNA form, the CDR3 reads TGCGCCAGCAGTCCGGCAGGTGCCTACAATGAGCAGTTCTTC. The full variable domain, in which reference TRBV5-1 and TRBJ2-1 provide the parts outside the CDR3, is KAGVTQTPRYLIKTRGQQVTLSCSPISGHRSVSWYQQTPGQGLQFLFEYFSETQRNKGNFPGRFSGRQFSNSRSEMNVSTLELGDSALYLCASSPAGAYNEQFFGPGTRLTVL.

The V gene is TRBV18, the J gene TRBJ2-1; 9 nucleotides agree with TRBD2. CDR1 and CDR2 (germline): KGHSH, LQKENI. The V segment lost 1 base and the J segment 7 bases; nucleotides outside the gene matches: 11. The CDR3 sequence is 17 residues long. This CDR3 reads CASSPRVLDSGSNEQFF. The CDR3 DNA follows: TGTGCCAGCTCACCACGGGTTCTTGATAGCGGGAGTAATGAGCAGTTCTTC.

The sample holds many counts of this clonotype. The CDR3 sequence: CASSLERQGSSYNEQFF. CDR3 bases: TGTGCCAGCAGCTTAGAGAGACAGGGTAGCTCCTACAATGAGCAGTTCTTC. The V and J genes are TRBV11-2 and TRBJ2-1; 7 nucleotides line up with TRBD1. Germline CDR1 reads SGHAT; CDR2 reads FQNNGV. V was clipped by 0 bases and J by 0 bases; unmatched bases: 5. The CDR3 is 17 amino acids.

The chain links TRBV14 to TRBJ1-1, with 7 bases aligning to TRBD1. Looked up from germline, CDR1 is SGHDN and CDR2 is FVKESK. Trimming cost V 4 bases and J 1 base; bases outside gene matches: 6. This CDR3 has 15 residues. The CDR3 DNA follows: TGTGCCAGCAGCCCACTAGGGACAGCGAACACTGAAGCTTTCTTT. Its translation is CASSPLGTANTEAFF.

This clonotype was observed a handful of times. This chain links TRBV7-2 with TRBJ2-5, with D hard to call. Germline V CDR1 and CDR2: SGHTA, FQGNSA. Trimming cost V 3 bases and J 2 bases, with 13 bases left between them. The CDR3 sequence is 15 residues long. In DNA form, the CDR3 reads TGTGCCAGCAGCTTGAGTCGGACCGCACAAGAGACCCAGTACTTC. It translates to CASSLSRTAQETQYF. Full variable domain (rest looked up from reference TRBV7-2 and TRBJ2-5): GAGVSQSPSNKVTEKGKDVELRCDPISGHTALYWYRQSLGQGLEFLIYFQGNSAPDKSGLPSDRFSAERTGGSVSTLTIQRTQQEDSAVYLCASSLSRTAQETQYFGPGTRLLVL.

This clonotype was observed a few times. The rearrangement uses TRBV9 and TRBJ1-5; 7 positions match TRBD1. Losses at the gene ends were 0 bases for V and 4 bases for J; bases not matched to a gene: 7. The CDR3 contains 16 residues. Germline CDR1 reads SGDLS; CDR2 reads YYNGEE. CDR3 bases: TGTGCCAGCAGCGTAGGCCCAGGGGGAGGTAATCAGCCCCAGCATTTT. Translation: CASSVGPGGGNQPQHF.

The gene calls are TRBV6-1 and TRBJ1-1; TRBD1 matches 9 bases. J lost 7 bases, V lost 7 bases, and 13 bases had no gene match. Germline lookup yields CDR1 MNHNS and CDR2 SASEGT. The CDR3 has 15 residues. The CDR3 bases are TGTGCCAGCATGGCCGATTACGGGACAGGGCATGAAGCTTTCTTT. The encoded protein is CASMADYGTGHEAFF.

V and J are TRBV2 and TRBJ2-5; D is perhaps TRBD2 (6 bases). Trimming cost V 5 bases and J 5 bases, with 12 bases left between them. Germline values: CDR1 SNHLY, CDR2 FYNNEI. The CDR3 has 13 residues. The CDR3 spells CASSTWRAETQYF. The DNA of the CDR3 is TGTGCCAGCAGTACTTGGAGGGCCGAGACCCAGTACTTC.

The genes are TRBV11-1 and TRBJ2-6, with no clear D. The CDR3 is 13 residues long. Trimming took off 8 bases at V and 2 bases at J, with 7 bases between the two ends. Looked up from germline, CDR1 is SGHAT and CDR2 is FQDESV (reference sequence). In DNA form, the CDR3 reads TGTGCCAGCCGCAATACTGGGGCCAACGTCCTGACTTTC. It specifies CASRNTGANVLTF.

V is TRBV5-1 and J is TRBJ2-1; D is perhaps TRBD2 (5 bases). The V gene's germline CDR1 is SGHRS and CDR2 YFSETQ. V was clipped by 2 bases and J by 5 bases, with 17 bases between them. The CDR3 runs 16 residues. For the CDR3, the DNA is TGCGCCAGCAGCTTCTGGGAACGGAGGATCCACAATGAGCAGTTCTTC. As protein: CASSFWERRIHNEQFF.

This clonotype occurred a few times. The chain employs TRBV9 and TRBJ2-3; 7 nucleotides match TRBD2. The germline CDR1 and CDR2 sequences are SGDLS and YYNGEE. The CDR3 contains 17 residues. Germline trimming cut 0 bases from V and 2 bases from J; bases unmatched to any gene: 9. CDR3 sequence (DNA): TGTGCCAGCAGCGTAGCGGGGGGTGGCAGGAACACAGATACGCAGTATTTT. As protein: CASSVAGGGRNTDTQYF.

This chain links TRBV12-2 with TRBJ2-7; the D segment call TRBD2 is taken from the table without a DNA check. TRBV12-2 is noted as a pseudogene. This CDR3 has 13 residues. The DNA for the CDR3 is TGTGCAAGTCGCTTAGTACTAGCGGCAGGGCAGTACTTC. As protein: CASRLVLAAGQYF.

Only a few counts were recorded for this clonotype. The chain joins TRBV6-6 to TRBJ2-1; 15 nucleotides align to TRBD2. Per the germline V gene, CDR1 is MNHNY and CDR2 is SVGAGI (reference sequence). This CDR3 is built from 17 residues. V lost 1 base to trimming and J lost 12 bases; unmatched junction nucleotides: 10. The CDR3 region has the DNA TGTGCCAGCAGTTACTTCGCCGGGACTAGCGGGGGGCCTACGCAGTTCTTC. Its translation is CASSYFAGTSGGPTQFF.

The chain employs TRBV6-5 and TRBJ1-6, with a tentative D call TRBD1 (5 bases). CDR3 length: 14 amino acids. V was pared by 6 bases and J by 7 bases, with 13 bases between. Germline V gives CDR1 MNHEY, CDR2 SVGAGI. CDR3 nucleotides: TGTGCCAGCAGCCGTTCTACAGGAAATTCACCCCTCCACTTT. This codes for CASSRSTGNSPLHF.

This clonotype came up many times. V gene TRBV29-1 combines with J gene TRBJ2-5, with TRBD1 identical over 9 bases. Germline V gene sequence: CDR1 SQVTM, CDR2 ANQGSEA. J gave up 7 bases and V 6 bases, and 12 bases lay outside the gene matches. This CDR3 comprises 14 residues. DNA of the CDR3: TGCAGCGTCGGTTACTGGACAGGGGAGGGGACCCAGTACTTC. As protein: CSVGYWTGEGTQYF.

Many counts were recorded for this clonotype. The chain has TRBV5-1 and TRBJ1-5, with 7 bases identical to TRBD1. The CDR3 length is 14 residues. V trimming: 0 bases; J trimming: 4 bases; junction bases outside the gene matches: 1. Germline V gene data show CDR1 as SGHRS and CDR2 as YFSETQ. CDR3: CASSLGDRNQPQHF. The CDR3 DNA sequence: TGCGCCAGCAGCTTGGGGGACAGAAATCAGCCCCAGCATTTT.

This rearrangement joins TRBV12-3 or TRBV12-4 to TRBJ2-2; the match to TRBD2 covers 16 bases. The CDR3 is 18 residues long. V gave up 3 bases and J gave up 3 bases; unmatched junction bases: 4. CDR3 sequence: CASSFSGLAGGDTGELFF. The CDR3 DNA reads TGTGCCAGCAGTTTTTCGGGACTAGCGGGAGGGGACACCGGGGAGCTGTTTTTT.

There are a few counts of this clonotype. The chain links TRBV20-1 to TRBJ1-5; TRBD1 matches at 7 bases. Germline CDR1 is DFQATT and CDR2 is SNEGSKA (reference sequence). The CDR3 extends over 15 amino acids. The V and J ends lost 3 bases and 0 bases, in that order; junction bases with no gene match: 5. The CDR3 coding sequence is TGCAGTGCTAGTAGGGGGACAGATAGCAATCAGCCCCAGCATTTT. Residues: CSASRGTDSNQPQHF.

The rearrangement joins TRBV12-3 or TRBV12-4 to TRBJ2-1; 7 bases match TRBD2. The CDR3 contains 15 residues. V lost 6 bases and J lost 4; bases outside the gene matches: 9. Written as DNA, the CDR3 is TGTGCCAGCAGGCATGGAGGGCGGGAGTACAATGAGCAGTTCTTC. This codes for CASRHGGREYNEQFF.

In this sample, this clonotype turned up a few times. This chain links TRBV7-8 with TRBJ2-4, with TRBD2 matching over 16 bases. The CDR3 is 18 residues long. Germline trimming cut 4 bases from V and 8 bases from J; bases unmatched to any gene: 11. The germline V gene encodes CDR1 SGHVS and CDR2 FQNEAQ. CDR3 protein: CASSWGLAGGPASYIQYF. The CDR3 nucleotides are TGTGCCAGCAGCTGGGGACTAGCGGGAGGGCCGGCTTCGTACATTCAGTACTTC.

The chain couples TRBV25-1 to TRBJ1-4; D gene uncertain. Trimming took off 4 bases at V and 8 bases at J, with 17 bases between the two ends. The CDR3 is 15 residues long. The germline V gene encodes CDR1 MGHDK and CDR2 SYGVNS. The CDR3 DNA follows: TGTGCCAGCAGTGGCCGACATGGGTCTAGGGAAAAACTGTTTTTT. It is translated as CASSGRHGSREKLFF.

The J gene is TRBJ2-7, the V gene TRBV4-2; 10 bases align to TRBD2. Germline loops: CDR1 LGHNA, CDR2 YNFKEQ. The J segment lost 6 bases and the V segment lost 0 bases, leaving 14 bases of the junction unmatched. The CDR3 is 18 amino acids. Here the CDR3 DNA reads TGTGCCAGCAGCCAAGATCCCCCTAGCGGGAGTATATTCAGCGAGCAGTACTTC. It yields the protein CASSQDPPSGSIFSEQYF.

This rearrangement joins TRBV7-9 to TRBJ2-5; the D is unclear. This CDR3 is built from 14 residues. In germline, CDR1 is SEHNR, CDR2 FQNEAQ (reference sequence). Trimming pared 4 bases from V and 2 bases from J, leaving 11 bases between. In nucleotides, the CDR3 is TGTGCCAGCAGCTCCTTGCGAGGTCAAGAGACCCAGTACTTC. It codes for CASSSLRGQETQYF.

The chain uses TRBV6-5 and TRBJ2-5; perhaps TRBD1 as D (6 bases). The CDR3 has 15 amino acids. Trimming pared 6 bases from V and 0 bases from J, leaving 14 bases between. In germline, CDR1 is MNHEY, CDR2 SVGAGI. DNA of the CDR3: TGTGCCAGCAGGTTCGGACAGACCAACCAAGAGACCCAGTACTTC. Its translation: CASRFGQTNQETQYF.